This T cell receptor beta chain came from a study of molecular identifiers for immune sequencing clone quantification (dated by TCRdb to 2016 to 2019). Concerning the study at large: For a replicate experiment, RNA from approximately 20,000 or 100,000 naive CD8 T cells was divided into five aliquots, and four of the five aliquots were sequenced. This methods study benchmarked molecular-identifier clustering-based TCR repertoire sequencing (MIDCIRS) and TCR RNA copy counting, using CD8 T cells to do so.

Libraries were constructed by PCR. The sample was run on an Illumina HiSeq 4000. Bulk TCR libraries were made following a previously described method, with the TCR primers given in Table S5. The Qiagen AllPrep DNA/RNA kit was used to purify total RNA. Reads from multiple sequencing runs of the same library were pooled before analysis. Turning to the authors' computational methods: Reads were retained only if the reads had an exact TCR constant sequence, and the retained reads were trimmed to 150 nt and grouped according to their 12-nt molecular barcodes. Reads within each barcode group were sub-clustered using a 15% Levenshtein threshold, and quality-weighted consensus sequences were constructed for each RNA molecule. Non-functional sequences were filtered out, along with any lower-count sequence sitting one edit away from another sequence. Based on fitting two negative binomial distributions, any barcode sub-cluster with under 20% of the maximum read count was discarded. TCRdb took the public reads, trimmed them with fastp at Q25, ran MiXCR for clone calling and kept in-frame beta chains. A single entry per CDR3 protein holds the most common genes and DNA from its merged rows. These V and J calls originate from TCRdb's pipeline instead of the authors' own analysis. In this sample the table shows some 650,000 distinct CDR3 sequences, 20% of which occur a single time. The ten most abundant clones make up roughly 0.9% of the sample.

A word on this clonotype: The antigen it recognizes is unknown. One end of the junction fails to match germline, which may point to a read error.

The paper as a whole reports these results and caveats: When barcode sub-clustering was omitted, TCR diversity was inflated by chimeric consensus sequences, with chimeras reaching as high as 47%. A single cell's worth of spiked-in Jurkat TCR RNA was reported detectable even among under 1.3 million naive CD8 T cells. In CMV-specific effector cells, over 99% of molecules were held by clones above 20 RNA copies, whereas under 1% of molecules were held by such clones in naive cells. Spiked-in Jurkat TCR RNA (approximately 10 copies' worth), which is not part of the donor repertoire, was contained in the naive libraries. About three recovered TCR RNA copies per cell were obtained by modeling, versus about 10 by digital PCR, implying a capture efficiency of 25% to 30%. Highly expanded clone sizes could be underestimated because identical TCR molecules may share a barcode.

Naive CD8 T cell libraries were made from around 20,000 to 1,000,000 sorted cells using 10%, 30% or 50% of purified RNA. Naive CD8 T cells were FACS-sorted as CD8+CD4-CCR7+CD45RA+ on a BD FACSAria II into RLT Plus buffer. To test detection sensitivity, Jurkat RNA equivalent to more than 9 TCR copies was spiked into samples of roughly 19,000-1,000,000 naive CD8 T cells. CD8 T cells were enriched using RosetteSep CD8+ T Cell Enrichment Cocktail and Ficoll-Paque, and the enriched cells then underwent ACK red cell lysis. This sequence was found in a human donor in good health. Some libraries in this study had Jurkat cell RNA spiked in. The specimen sequenced was naive CD8+ T cells from blood, with Jurkat cell RNA spiked in. The cell subset or site label of this sample denotes: FACS-sorted CD8+CD4-CCR7+CD45RA+ naive T cells.

CDR3 loop: CASGQERGNTGELFF. At the DNA level, the sequence is TGCGCCAGCGGCCAAGAGAGGGGGAACACCGGGGAGCTGTTTTTT. The chain uses TRBV4-3 and TRBJ2-2, with the D segment possibly TRBD1 or TRBD2, each aligning over 5 bases. Measured from the cysteine to the phenylalanine, the CDR3 is 15 residues long. Just the 45-base CDR3 DNA is kept, in frame starting at base 1. Reading the germline V gene gives CDR1 LGHNA and CDR2 YSLEER.